This T cell receptor (beta chain) was sequenced for a study of blood T cell repertoires in COVID-19. For the study at large: Acute and convalescent COVID-19 samples came from the United States, Italy and Spain. In each case, the material was cDNA or gDNA derived from T cells, B-cell-depleted T cells, or PBMCs.

How the authors handled the data: Amplification from reference gene primers served as the basis for estimated nucleated cell counts. Only in-frame clones appear in the TCRdb table, and some are missing; sequencing was by immunoSEQ multiplex PCR. V and J calls and clone size are as listed in that table; D and trimming were resolved from the DNA. The sample records fewer than 500,000 clones, more than 80% being singletons. CDR1 LGHNT and CDR2 FRNRAP come from the germline V gene. There are 13 residues in the CDR3. V lost 7 bases, J lost 2 bases, and 8 bases lay in between. The gene calls are TRBV12-5 and TRBJ2-2; D remains ambiguous. The sequenced sample consisted of peripheral blood. This TCR was sampled from a woman aged 30 to 39 with active or convalescent COVID-19. The CDR3 DNA reads TGTGCTAGTGTAGTAGATAACACCGGGGAGCTGTTTTTT. Encoded protein: CASVVDNTGELFF. Based on the CDR3 plus reference TRBV12-5 and TRBJ2-2, the full variable domain is DARVTQTPRHKVTEMGQEVTMRCQPILGHNTVFWYRQTMMQGLELLAYFRNRAPLDDSGMPKDRFSAEMPDATLATLKIQPSEPRDSAVYFCASVVDNTGELFFGEGSRLTVL.